The next 20 T cell receptor beta chains were all read from a single sample in a study of blood T cell repertoires in COVID-19 (TCRdb year 2020). Library prep was done by the immunoSEQ multiplex PCR assay. TCRdb limited this immuneACCESS table to in-frame rearrangements with V and J called. A share of clones is missing; checked studies link under half to unresolved V genes, and the rest is unexplained. The sample table contains under 45,000 clones; only one count was recorded for approximately 80% of them. Roughly a third of the sample belongs to the ten largest clones. Sequencing input: peripheral blood. These receptors were collected from an older man with acute or convalescent COVID-19.

This rearrangement joins TRBV5-1 to TRBJ1-4, with 7 nucleotides matching TRBD1. V lost 8 bases and J lost 8; bases outside the gene matches: 6. Germline CDR1 reads SGHRS; CDR2 reads YFSETQ. The CDR3 sequence is 12 residues long. This chain's CDR3 is CASKGAGEKLFF. The CDR3 region has the DNA TGCGCCAGTAAGGGGGCAGGAGAAAAACTGTTTTTT.

The V and J genes are TRBV6-6 and TRBJ1-1; 8 bases are shared with TRBD1. V trimming: 4 bases; J trimming: 5 bases; junction bases outside the gene matches: 12. The germline V gene has CDR1 MNHNY and CDR2 SVGAGI (reference sequence). The CDR3 sequence is 16 residues long. CDR3 coding DNA: TGTGCCAGCAGTTTCGGACAGGGTTGGGGGGTTACTGAAGCTTTCTTT. Translating it yields CASSFGQGWGVTEAFF.

The genes are TRBV27 and TRBJ1-2; D is undetermined. Germline V gene lookup returns CDR1 MNHEY and CDR2 SMNVEV (reference sequence). The CDR3 runs to 12 residues. Trimming took off 8 bases at V and 11 bases at J, with 18 bases between the two ends. As DNA, the CDR3 is TGTGCCAGCGGGCCCCGTTTGAATAGATACACCTTC. Protein: CASGPRLNRYTF.

The chain has TRBV19 and TRBJ1-1; 8 bases are a match to TRBD1. Germline V gives CDR1 LNHDA, CDR2 SQIVND (reference sequence). This CDR3 spans 15 amino acids. V lost 5 bases, J lost 1 base, and 6 bases stayed unmatched. The CDR3 DNA reads TGTGCCAGTAGTTTAACCGGGACAGGGAACACTGAAGCTTTCTTT. Translated: CASSLTGTGNTEAFF.

The table lists this clone with a count of one. The chain couples TRBV2 to TRBJ2-5, with TRBD1 matching 9 bases. CDR3 length: 15 amino acids. CDR1 and CDR2 (germline): SNHLY, FYNNEI. V was clipped by 4 bases and J by 6 bases; unmatched bases: 9. CDR3: CASSVHRGLIKTQYF. The CDR3, as DNA: TGTGCCAGCAGTGTGCACAGGGGGCTCATAAAGACCCAGTACTTC.

V is TRBV19 and J is TRBJ1-1; D gene unclear. The germline CDR1 and CDR2 sequences are LNHDA and SQIVND (reference sequence). The CDR3 runs 15 residues. The V and J ends lost 3 bases and 2 bases respectively, with 13 bases between them. This CDR3 is CASSMVRGTNTEAFF. For the CDR3, the DNA is TGTGCCAGTAGTATGGTGAGAGGAACTAACACTGAAGCTTTCTTT.

This clone was picked up one time. The chain combines TRBV9 with TRBJ2-3, with 7 bases matching TRBD2. CDR3 length equals 14 residues. Germline CDR1 reads SGDLS; CDR2 reads YYNGEE. The J segment lost 2 bases and the V segment lost 1 base, leaving 1 base of the junction unmatched. CDR3 in amino acids: CASSVLADTDTQYF. CDR3 coding DNA: TGTGCCAGCAGCGTACTAGCGGACACAGATACGCAGTATTTT.

The chain carries TRBV2 and TRBJ2-3, with TRBD2 matching over 11 bases. The ends lost 4 bases at V and 6 bases at J; junction bases unmatched: 6. This CDR3 is built from 15 residues. Per the germline V gene, CDR1 is SNHLY and CDR2 is FYNNEI. CDR3 amino acids: CASSALAGGGDTQYF. CDR3 nucleotide sequence: TGTGCCAGCAGTGCTCTAGCGGGGGGCGGCGATACGCAGTATTTT.

The V and J genes are TRBV30 and TRBJ2-5, with D tentatively TRBD1 (6 bases). V was pared by 2 bases and J by 4 bases, with 8 bases between. The CDR3 contains 12 residues. Germline lookup yields CDR1 GTSNPN and CDR2 SVGIG (reference sequence). CDR3 DNA sequence: TGTGCCTGGAGTACAGGGAGAGAGACCCAGTACTTC. This encodes CAWSTGRETQYF.

This clone was observed a few times. The chain has TRBV2 and TRBJ2-6; D gene unclear. V was trimmed by 4 bases and J by 3 bases, leaving 7 bases between them. The germline V gene has CDR1 SNHLY and CDR2 FYNNEI. This CDR3 is built from 14 residues. The CDR3 loop is CASSADFGANVLTF. DNA of the CDR3: TGTGCCAGCAGTGCTGACTTTGGGGCCAACGTCCTGACTTTC.

The rearrangement uses TRBV12-5 and TRBJ2-1; 12 bases match TRBD2. After removal of 5 bases from V and 6 bases from J, the junction contained 5 bases not matched to a gene. This CDR3 spans 15 amino acids. The V gene's germline CDR1 is LGHNT and CDR2 FRNRAP. Here the CDR3 DNA reads TGTGCTAGTGGTAAGACTAGCGGGAGCTCCAATGAGCAGTTCTTC. It yields the protein CASGKTSGSSNEQFF. The variable domain in full, with the rest retrieved from reference TRBV12-5 and TRBJ2-1, is DARVTQTPRHKVTEMGQEVTMRCQPILGHNTVFWYRQTMMQGLELLAYFRNRAPLDDSGMPKDRFSAEMPDATLATLKIQPSEPRDSAVYFCASGKTSGSSNEQFFGPGTRLTVL.

This chain connects TRBV30 to TRBJ2-1; 14 positions match TRBD2. After removal of 2 bases from V and 8 bases from J, the junction contained 8 bases not matched to a gene. Germline V gives CDR1 GTSNPN, CDR2 SVGIG (reference sequence). The CDR3 has 16 amino acids. The CDR3 nucleotides read TGTGCCTGGAGTCTCCGGGGGACTAGCGGGAGACATGAGCAGTTCTTC. This encodes CAWSLRGTSGRHEQFF.

The rearrangement joins TRBV6-2 or TRBV6-3 to TRBJ1-6, with TRBD1 matching over 7 bases. Trimming took 0 bases from V and 8 from J; bases not matched to a gene: 10. The CDR3 is 17 residues long. The germline CDR1 and CDR2 sequences are MNHEY and SVGEGT. CDR3 protein: CASSYSDRNRGYSPLHF. Written as DNA, the CDR3 is TGTGCCAGCAGTTACTCAGATCGGAACAGGGGTTATTCACCCCTCCACTTT.

This chain uses TRBV7-8 with TRBJ2-5, with 7 positions matching TRBD2. V shed 3 bases and J 2 bases; nucleotides not matched to a gene: 12. The CDR3 loop spans 17 amino acids. The germline gives CDR1 SGHVS, CDR2 FQNEAQ. The CDR3 loop is CASSFPAGQRGQETQYF. The CDR3 nucleotides are TGTGCCAGCAGCTTTCCGGCCGGTCAGCGGGGTCAAGAGACCCAGTACTTC.

This clone was seen a few times. The J gene is TRBJ2-1, the V gene TRBV4-2; weak D call: TRBD2 (5 bases). Trimming removed 0 bases from V and 4 bases from J, with 13 bases in between. This CDR3 has 16 residues. Germline V gives CDR1 LGHNA, CDR2 YNFKEQ. This chain's CDR3 is CASSQEGGLPYNEQFF. The CDR3 DNA sequence: TGTGCCAGCAGCCAAGAAGGCGGGTTACCTTACAATGAGCAGTTCTTC.

The chain is built from TRBV6-4 and TRBJ2-1; TRBD1 aligns across 12 bases. V lost 6 bases to trimming and J lost 9 bases; unmatched junction nucleotides: 9. Germline V gene data show CDR1 as MRHNA and CDR2 as SNTAGT. This CDR3 has 15 amino acids. This CDR3 reads CASSEPGQGATEQFF. CDR3 nucleotide sequence: TGTGCCAGCAGCGAACCGGGACAGGGGGCTACTGAGCAGTTCTTC.

The chain recombines TRBV7-6 with TRBJ2-3; D might be TRBD1 (6 bases). The CDR3 totals 15 residues. Germline CDR1 SGHVS, CDR2 FNYEAQ. Trimming shortened V by 7 bases and J by 6 bases, and 20 bases separated the two germline ends. The chain's CDR3 is CASTSDRISGDTQYF. CDR3 coding DNA: TGTGCCAGCACCTCGGACAGAATCTCAGGGGATACGCAGTATTTT.

This chain connects TRBV2 to TRBJ2-1, with 13 bases that match TRBD2. This CDR3 has 16 amino acids. The V gene end was trimmed by 4 bases and the J gene end by 1 base; junction bases not matched to a gene: 1. CDR1 is SNHLY and CDR2 is FYNNEI in the germline V gene. The CDR3 nucleotides are TGTGCCAGCAGTGTGACTAGCGGGAGGTCCTACAATGAGCAGTTCTTC. It encodes CASSVTSGRSYNEQFF.

The J gene is TRBJ2-7, the V gene TRBV30, with 13 bases aligning to TRBD2. Germline CDR1 reads GTSNPN; CDR2 reads SVGIG (reference sequence). CDR3 length equals 16 residues. The trim removed 0 bases at V and 4 bases at J, leaving 6 bases unmatched. The CDR3 loop reads CAWSVPRTSGRYEQYF. DNA for the CDR3: TGTGCCTGGAGTGTACCGAGGACTAGCGGGAGATACGAGCAGTACTTC.

This rearrangement joins TRBV10-3 to TRBJ2-5; D might be TRBD1 (6 bases). Trimming stripped 2 bases from V and 5 bases from J, with 6 bases between. The CDR3 contains 12 residues. Germline V CDR1 and CDR2: ENHRY, SYGVKD. The CDR3 here is CAISERGETQYF. The CDR3 DNA sequence: TGTGCCATCAGTGAGAGGGGGGAGACCCAGTACTTC.